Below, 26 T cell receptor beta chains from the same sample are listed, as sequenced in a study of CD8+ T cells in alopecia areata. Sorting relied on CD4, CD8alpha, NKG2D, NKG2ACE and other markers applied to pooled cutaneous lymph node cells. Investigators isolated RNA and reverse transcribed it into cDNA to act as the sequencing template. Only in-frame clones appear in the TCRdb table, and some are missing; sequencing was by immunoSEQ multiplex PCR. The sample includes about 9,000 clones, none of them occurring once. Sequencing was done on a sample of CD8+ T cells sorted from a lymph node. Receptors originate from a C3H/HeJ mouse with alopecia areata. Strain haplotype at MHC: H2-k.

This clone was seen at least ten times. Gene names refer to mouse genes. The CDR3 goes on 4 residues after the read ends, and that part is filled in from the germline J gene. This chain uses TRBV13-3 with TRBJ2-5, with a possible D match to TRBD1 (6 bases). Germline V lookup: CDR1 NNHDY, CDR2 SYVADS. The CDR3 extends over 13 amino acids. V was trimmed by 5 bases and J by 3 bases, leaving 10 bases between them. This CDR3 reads CASSPGVQDTQYF. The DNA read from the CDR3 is TGTGCCAGCAGCCCAGGGGTTCAAGAC.

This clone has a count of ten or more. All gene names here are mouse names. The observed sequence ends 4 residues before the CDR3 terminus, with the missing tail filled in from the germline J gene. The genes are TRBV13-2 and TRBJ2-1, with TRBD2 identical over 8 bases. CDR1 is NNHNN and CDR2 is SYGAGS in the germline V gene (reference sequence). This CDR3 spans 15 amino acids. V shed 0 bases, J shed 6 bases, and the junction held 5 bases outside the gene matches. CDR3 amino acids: CASGDDWGWGAEQFF. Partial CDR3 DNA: TGTGCCAGCGGTGATGACTGGGGGTGGGGTGCT.

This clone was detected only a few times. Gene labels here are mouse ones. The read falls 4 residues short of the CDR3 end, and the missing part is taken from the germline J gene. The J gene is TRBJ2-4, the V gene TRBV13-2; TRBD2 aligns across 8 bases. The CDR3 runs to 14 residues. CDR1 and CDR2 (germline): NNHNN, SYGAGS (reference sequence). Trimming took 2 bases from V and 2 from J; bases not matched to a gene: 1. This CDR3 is CASGDWGAQNTLYF. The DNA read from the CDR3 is TGTGCCAGCGGTGACTGGGGGGCTCAAAAC.

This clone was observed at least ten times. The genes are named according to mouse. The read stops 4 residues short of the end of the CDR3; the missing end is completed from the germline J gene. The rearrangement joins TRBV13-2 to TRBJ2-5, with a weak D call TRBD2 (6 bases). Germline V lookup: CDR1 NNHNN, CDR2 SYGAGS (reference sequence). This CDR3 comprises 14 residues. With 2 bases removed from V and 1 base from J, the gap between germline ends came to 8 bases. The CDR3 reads CASGERDYQDTQYF. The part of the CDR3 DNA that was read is TGTGCCAGCGGTGAAAGGGACTACCAAGAC.

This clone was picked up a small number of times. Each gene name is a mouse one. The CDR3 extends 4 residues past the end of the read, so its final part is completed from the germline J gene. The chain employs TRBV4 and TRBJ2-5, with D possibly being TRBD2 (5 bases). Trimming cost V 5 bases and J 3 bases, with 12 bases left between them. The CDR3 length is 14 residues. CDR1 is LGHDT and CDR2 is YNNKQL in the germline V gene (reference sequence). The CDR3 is CASSPRWDQDTQYF. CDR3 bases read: TGTGCCAGCAGCCCCCGCTGGGATCAAGAC.

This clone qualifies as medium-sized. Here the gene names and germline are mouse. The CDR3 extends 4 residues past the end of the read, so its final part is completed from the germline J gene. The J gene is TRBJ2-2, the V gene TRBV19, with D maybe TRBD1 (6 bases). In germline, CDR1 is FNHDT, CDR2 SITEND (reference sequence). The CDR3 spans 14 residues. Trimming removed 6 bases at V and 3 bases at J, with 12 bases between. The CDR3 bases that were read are TGTGCCAGCAAAGCAGGGGCGGACACCGGG. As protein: CASKAGADTG. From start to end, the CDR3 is CASKAGADTGQLYF.

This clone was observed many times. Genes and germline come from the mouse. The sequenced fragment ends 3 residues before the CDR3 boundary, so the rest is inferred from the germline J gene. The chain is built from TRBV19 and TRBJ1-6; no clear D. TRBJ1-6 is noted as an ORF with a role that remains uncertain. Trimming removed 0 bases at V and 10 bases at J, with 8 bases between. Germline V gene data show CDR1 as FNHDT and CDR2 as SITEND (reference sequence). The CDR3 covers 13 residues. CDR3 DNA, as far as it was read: TGTGCCAGCAGTATAGCGTACCAGTCGCCC. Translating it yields CASSIAYQSP. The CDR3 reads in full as CASSIAYQSPLYF.

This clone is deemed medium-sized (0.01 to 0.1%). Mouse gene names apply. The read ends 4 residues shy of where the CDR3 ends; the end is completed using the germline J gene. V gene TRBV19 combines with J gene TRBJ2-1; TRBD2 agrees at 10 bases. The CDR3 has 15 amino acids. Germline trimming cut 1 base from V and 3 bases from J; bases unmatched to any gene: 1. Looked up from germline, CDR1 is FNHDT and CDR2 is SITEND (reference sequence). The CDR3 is CASSILGGRYAEQFF. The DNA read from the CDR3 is TGTGCCAGCAGTATACTGGGGGGGCGCTATGCT.

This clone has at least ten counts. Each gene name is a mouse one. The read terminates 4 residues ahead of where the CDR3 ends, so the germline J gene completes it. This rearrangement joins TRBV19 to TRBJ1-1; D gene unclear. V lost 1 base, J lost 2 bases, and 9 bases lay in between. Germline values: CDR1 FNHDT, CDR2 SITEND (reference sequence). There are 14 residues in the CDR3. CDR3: CASSIRQINTEVFF. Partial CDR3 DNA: TGTGCCAGCAGTATAAGACAAATTAACACA.

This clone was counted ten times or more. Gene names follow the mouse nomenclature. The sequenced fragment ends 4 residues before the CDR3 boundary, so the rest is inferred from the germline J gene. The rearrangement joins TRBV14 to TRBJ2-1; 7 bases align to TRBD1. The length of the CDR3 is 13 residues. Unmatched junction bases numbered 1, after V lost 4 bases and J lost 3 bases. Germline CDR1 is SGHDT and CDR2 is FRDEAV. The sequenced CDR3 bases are TGTGCCAGCAGTCGGGACAGCTATGCT. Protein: CASSRDSYA. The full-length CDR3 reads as CASSRDSYAEQFF.

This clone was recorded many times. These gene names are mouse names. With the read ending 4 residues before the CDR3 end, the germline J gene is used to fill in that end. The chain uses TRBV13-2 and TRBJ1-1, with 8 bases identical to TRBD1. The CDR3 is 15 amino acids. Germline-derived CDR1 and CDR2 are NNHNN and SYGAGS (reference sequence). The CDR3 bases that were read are TGTGCCAGCGGTGAAGATCCAGGGGGCAGGACA. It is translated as CASGEDPGGRT. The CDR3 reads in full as CASGEDPGGRTEVFF.

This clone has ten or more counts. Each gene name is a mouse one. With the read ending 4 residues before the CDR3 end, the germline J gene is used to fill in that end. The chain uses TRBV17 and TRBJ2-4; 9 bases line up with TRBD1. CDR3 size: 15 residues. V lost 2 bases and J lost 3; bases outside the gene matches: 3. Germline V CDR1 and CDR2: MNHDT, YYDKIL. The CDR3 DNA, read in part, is TGTGCTAGCAGTAGAAACAGGGGGCGGCAAAAC. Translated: CASSRNRGRQN. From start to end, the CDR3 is CASSRNRGRQNTLYF.

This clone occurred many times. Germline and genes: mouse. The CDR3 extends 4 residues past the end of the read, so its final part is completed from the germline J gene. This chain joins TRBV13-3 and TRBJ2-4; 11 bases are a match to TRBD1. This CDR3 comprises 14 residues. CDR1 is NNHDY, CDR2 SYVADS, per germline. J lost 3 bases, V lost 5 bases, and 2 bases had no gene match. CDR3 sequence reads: CASRRDRGQNTLYF. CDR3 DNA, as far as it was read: TGTGCCAGCAGGAGGGACAGGGGGCAAAAC.

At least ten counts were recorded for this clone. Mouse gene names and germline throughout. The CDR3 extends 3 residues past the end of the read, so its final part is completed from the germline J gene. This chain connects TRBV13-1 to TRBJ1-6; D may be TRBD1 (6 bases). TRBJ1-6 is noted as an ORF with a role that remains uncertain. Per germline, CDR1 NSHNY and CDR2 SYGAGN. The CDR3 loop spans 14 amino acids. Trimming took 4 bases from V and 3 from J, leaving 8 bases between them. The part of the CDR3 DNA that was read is TGTGCCAGCAGTTCAGGGGTCTATAATTCGCCC. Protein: CASSSGVYNSP. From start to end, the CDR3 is CASSSGVYNSPLYF.

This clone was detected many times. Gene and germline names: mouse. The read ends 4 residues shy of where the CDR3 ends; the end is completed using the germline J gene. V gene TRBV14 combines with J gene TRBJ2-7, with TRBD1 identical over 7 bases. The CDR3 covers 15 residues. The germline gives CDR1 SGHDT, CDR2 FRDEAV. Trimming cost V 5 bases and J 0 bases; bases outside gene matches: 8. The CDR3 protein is CASSRPTGSSYEQYF. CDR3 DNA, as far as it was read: TGTGCCAGCAGCCGGCCGACAGGGAGCTCCTAT.

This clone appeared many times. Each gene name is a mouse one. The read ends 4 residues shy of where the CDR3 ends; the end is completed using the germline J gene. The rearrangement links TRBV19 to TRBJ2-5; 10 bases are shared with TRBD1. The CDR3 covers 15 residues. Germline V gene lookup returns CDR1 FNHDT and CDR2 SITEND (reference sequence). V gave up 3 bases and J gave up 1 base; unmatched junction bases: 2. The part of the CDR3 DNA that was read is TGTGCCAGCAGTACGACAGGGGGCGACCAAGAC. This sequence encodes CASSTTGGDQD. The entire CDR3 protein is CASSTTGGDQDTQYF. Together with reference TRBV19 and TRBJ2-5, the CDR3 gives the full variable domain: GGIITQTPKFLIGQEGQKLTLKCQQNFNHDTMYWYRQDSGKGLRLIYYSITENDLQKGDLSEGYDASREKKSSFSLTVTSAQKNEMAVFLCASSTTGGDQDTQYFGPGTRLLVL.

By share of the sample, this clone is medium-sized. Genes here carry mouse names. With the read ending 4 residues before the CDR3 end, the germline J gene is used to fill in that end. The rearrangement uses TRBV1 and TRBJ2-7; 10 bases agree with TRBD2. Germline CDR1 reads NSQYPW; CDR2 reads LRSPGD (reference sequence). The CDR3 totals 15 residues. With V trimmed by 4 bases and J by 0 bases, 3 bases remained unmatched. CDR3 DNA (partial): TGCACCTGCAGTGAGGACTGGGGGAGCTCCTAT. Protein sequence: CTCSEDWGSSY. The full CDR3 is CTCSEDWGSSYEQYF. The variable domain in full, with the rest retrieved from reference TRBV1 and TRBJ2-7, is VTLLEQNPRWRLVPRGQAVNLRCILKNSQYPWMSWYQQDLQKQLQWLFTLRSPGDKEVKSLPGADYLATRVTDTELRLQVANMSQGRTLYCTCSEDWGSSYEQYFGPGTRLTVL.

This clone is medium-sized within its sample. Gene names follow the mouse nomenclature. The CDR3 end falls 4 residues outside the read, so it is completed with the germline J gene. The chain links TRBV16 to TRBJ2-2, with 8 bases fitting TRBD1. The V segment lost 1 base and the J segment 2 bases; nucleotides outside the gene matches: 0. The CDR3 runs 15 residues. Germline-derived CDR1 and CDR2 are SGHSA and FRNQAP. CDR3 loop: CASSLGTGNTGQLYF. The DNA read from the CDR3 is TGTGCAAGCAGCTTAGGGACAGGGAACACCGGG.

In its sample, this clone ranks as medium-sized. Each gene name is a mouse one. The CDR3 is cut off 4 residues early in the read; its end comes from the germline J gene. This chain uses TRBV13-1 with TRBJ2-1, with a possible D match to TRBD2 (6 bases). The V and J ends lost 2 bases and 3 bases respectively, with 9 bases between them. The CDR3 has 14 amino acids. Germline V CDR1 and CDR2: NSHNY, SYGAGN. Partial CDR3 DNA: TGTGCCAGCAGTGAAGATGGGGGCTATGCT. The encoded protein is CASSEDGGYA. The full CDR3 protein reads CASSEDGGYAEQFF.

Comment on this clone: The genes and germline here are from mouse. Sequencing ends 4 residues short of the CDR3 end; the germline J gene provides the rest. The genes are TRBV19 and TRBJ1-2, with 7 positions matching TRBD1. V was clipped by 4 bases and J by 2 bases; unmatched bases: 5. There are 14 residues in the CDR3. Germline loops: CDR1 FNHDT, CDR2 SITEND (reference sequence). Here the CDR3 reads CASSPTGWNSDYTF. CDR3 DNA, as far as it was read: TGTGCCAGCAGTCCGACAGGGTGGAACTCC. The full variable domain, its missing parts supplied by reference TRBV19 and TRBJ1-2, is GGIITQTPKFLIGQEGQKLTLKCQQNFNHDTMYWYRQDSGKGLRLIYYSITENDLQKGDLSEGYDASREKKSSFSLTVTSAQKNEMAVFLCASSPTGWNSDYTFGSGTRLLVI.

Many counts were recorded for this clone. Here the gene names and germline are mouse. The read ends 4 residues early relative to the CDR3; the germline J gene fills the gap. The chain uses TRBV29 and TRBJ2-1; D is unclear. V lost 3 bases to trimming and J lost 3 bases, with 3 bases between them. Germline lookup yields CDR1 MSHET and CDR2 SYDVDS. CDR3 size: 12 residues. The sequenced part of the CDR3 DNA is TGTGCTAGCAGTTTCCTCTATGCT. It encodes CASSFLYA. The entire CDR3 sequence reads CASSFLYAEQFF.

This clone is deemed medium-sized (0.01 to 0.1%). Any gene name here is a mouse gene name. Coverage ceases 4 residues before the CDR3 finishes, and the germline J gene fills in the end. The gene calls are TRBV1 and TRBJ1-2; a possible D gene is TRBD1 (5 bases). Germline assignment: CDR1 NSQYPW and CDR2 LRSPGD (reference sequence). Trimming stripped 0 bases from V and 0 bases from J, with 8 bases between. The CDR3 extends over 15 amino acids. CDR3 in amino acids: CTCSADPRANSDYTF. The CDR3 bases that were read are TGCACCTGCAGTGCAGATCCCAGGGCAAACTCC.

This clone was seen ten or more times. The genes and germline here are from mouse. CDR3 in amino acids: CTCSADGTGNSPLYF. The DNA read from the CDR3 is TGCACCTGCAGTGCAGATGGGACAGGGAATTCGCCC. The chain couples TRBV1 to TRBJ1-6; 9 nucleotides align to TRBD1. The read is 3 residues too short to cover the CDR3 end, so that end is filled in from the germline J gene. TRBJ1-6 is an open reading frame whose function is uncertain. This CDR3 spans 15 amino acids. The germline CDR1 and CDR2 sequences are NSQYPW and LRSPGD (reference sequence). V lost 0 bases and J lost 7; bases outside the gene matches: 1.

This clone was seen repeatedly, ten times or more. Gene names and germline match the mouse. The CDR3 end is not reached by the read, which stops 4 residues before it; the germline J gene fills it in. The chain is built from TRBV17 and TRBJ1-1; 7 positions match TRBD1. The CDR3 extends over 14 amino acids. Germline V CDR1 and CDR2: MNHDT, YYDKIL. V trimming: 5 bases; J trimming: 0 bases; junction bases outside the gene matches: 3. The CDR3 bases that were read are TGTGCTAGCAGTCCCGGGACAGCAAACACA. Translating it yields CASSPGTANT. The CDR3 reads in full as CASSPGTANTEVFF.

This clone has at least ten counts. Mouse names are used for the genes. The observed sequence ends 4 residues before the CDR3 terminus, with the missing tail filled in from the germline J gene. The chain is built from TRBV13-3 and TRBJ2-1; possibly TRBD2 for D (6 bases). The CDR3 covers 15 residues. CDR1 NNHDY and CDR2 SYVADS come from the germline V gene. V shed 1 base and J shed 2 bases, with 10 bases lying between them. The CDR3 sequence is CASSDPGGYYAEQFF. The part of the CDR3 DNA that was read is TGTGCCAGCAGTGATCCGGGGGGATACTATGCT.

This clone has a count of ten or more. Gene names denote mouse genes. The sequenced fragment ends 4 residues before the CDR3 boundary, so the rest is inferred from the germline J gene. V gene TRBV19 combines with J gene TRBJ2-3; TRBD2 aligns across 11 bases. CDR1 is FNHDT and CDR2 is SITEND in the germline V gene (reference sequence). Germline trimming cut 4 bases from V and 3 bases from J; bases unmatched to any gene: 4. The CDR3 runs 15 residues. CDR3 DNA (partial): TGTGCCAGCAGTCGGGACTGGGGGTGGGCAGAA. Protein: CASSRDWGWAE. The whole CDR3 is CASSRDWGWAETLYF.